This TCR beta chain was found in a study of cytomegalovirus exposure and HLA in healthy donors. Study results and caveats: Among TCR beta chains, those listed as cytomegalovirus-associated numbered 164. A link between a missense DCLRE1C variant and TCR beta V- and J-gene trimming emerged from a later analysis.

Researchers ran the PCR with 60 Vbeta and 13 Jbeta primers. This table comes from immunoSEQ multiplex PCR, and its TCRdb copy is limited to in-frame clones, with some not included. There are 160,000 or so clones in the sample; roughly 80% occur only once, and 5% to 7% lies in the top ten. This clone turned up a few times. As yet, its antigen is unknown. The CDR3 extends over 15 amino acids. Per germline, CDR1 MNHNS and CDR2 SASEGT. The ends were cut back, 0 bases at V and 3 bases at J, with 11 bases in the middle. This clonotype originated in a man between 40 and 49 years old in good health and CMV-seronegative. This sequence joins TRBV6-1 and TRBJ1-1; tentative D call: TRBD1 (5 bases). The specimen was PBMCs. The CDR3 spells CASSEAGPGHTEAFF. The CDR3 DNA reads TGTGCCAGCAGTGAAGCGGGGCCAGGGCACACTGAAGCTTTCTTT.